This TCR beta chain was sequenced in a study of spatial heterogeneity in lung cancer. Time point indicated: sample taken at primary tumor resection. Sequencing was performed on whole RNA extracted from tumor and nontumor lung tissue, or from frozen PBMC, and the material was left unsorted. TCRdb recomputed calls from the 5' RACE reads with MiXCR, one row per CDR3 protein. Here the sample spans under 100,000 distinct CDR3 sequences, around 9% being singletons. The V and J ends lost 7 bases and 5 bases respectively, with 17 bases between them. The V gene's germline CDR1 is SNHLY and CDR2 FYNNEI. The CDR3 is 14 amino acids. This clonotype turned up a few times.

The sample consisted of PBMCs, taken at surgery. The sequence came from a male donor with early-stage non-small cell lung cancer. The V and J genes are TRBV2 and TRBJ2-5; D may be TRBD2 (5 bases). The CDR3 loop is CASMEAVLSETQYF. CDR3 DNA: TGTGCCAGCATGGAGGCAGTATTGAGCGAGACCCAGTACTTC.